The clone carrying this TCR beta chain came up a few times. Its antigen is unidentified. This entry comes from a study of cytomegalovirus exposure and HLA in healthy donors. General observations from the study: A later analysis found first-cohort TCR clusters tended to co-occur in the 120 or so validation repertoires. As was reported, the classifier diagnosed cytomegalovirus status with high specificity and sensitivity.

In germline, CDR1 is MNHNS, CDR2 SASEGT. This CDR3 is built from 15 residues. Trimming took 4 bases from V and 0 from J, leaving 7 bases between them. Sequencing used immunoSEQ multiplex PCR; TCRdb keeps in-frame clones, though not all of them. The sample has about 260,000 clones, about 90% seen once; the top ten hold just over 3%. Input material: PBMCs. The chain recombines TRBV6-1 with TRBJ2-6; D ambiguous. This clonotype originated in a woman aged 25-40 years in good health and CMV-seronegative. The DNA for the CDR3 is TGTGCCAGCAGTGGTAGTGGCTCTGGGGCCAACGTCCTGACTTTC. Protein sequence: CASSGSGSGANVLTF.